This TCR beta chain was sequenced in a study of identical twins. General study results and limits: Low generation-probability sequences were in excess among twin-shared out-of-frame alpha sequences.

After template switching added a universal primer site, the resulting cDNA carried unique molecular identifiers. Via MiXCR, TCRdb re-called the 5' RACE reads, giving one row per CDR3 protein. Among around 550,000 distinct CDR3 sequences, around 15% were seen once, and the ten largest hold 0.44%. This clonotype has a handful of counts. Its antigen is not identified. These records were also assigned to another study, of yellow fever vaccine responses in identical twins.

The sequenced sample consisted of CD4+ T cells sorted from blood. This clonotype was obtained from a young woman in good health.

The CDR3 DNA reads TGTGCCAGCAGTTTTGCGGGGCTTAATTCACCCCTCCACTTT. Its translation is CASSFAGLNSPLHF. This chain connects TRBV28 to TRBJ1-6; the D gene is possibly TRBD1 (5 bases). Trimming shortened V by 3 bases and J by 6 bases, and 9 bases separated the two germline ends. This CDR3 has 14 residues. CDR1 and CDR2 (germline): MDHEN, SYDVKM.